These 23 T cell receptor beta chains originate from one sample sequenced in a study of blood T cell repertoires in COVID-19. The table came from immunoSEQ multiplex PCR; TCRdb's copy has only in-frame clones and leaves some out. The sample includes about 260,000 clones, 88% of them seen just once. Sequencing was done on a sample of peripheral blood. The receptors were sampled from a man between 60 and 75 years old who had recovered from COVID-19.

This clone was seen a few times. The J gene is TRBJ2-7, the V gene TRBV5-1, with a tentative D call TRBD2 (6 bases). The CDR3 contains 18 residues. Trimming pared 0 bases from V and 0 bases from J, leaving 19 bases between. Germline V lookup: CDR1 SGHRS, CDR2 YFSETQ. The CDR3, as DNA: TGCGCCAGCAGCTTGGCCGGGGGTCCCGCACTTACCTCCTACGAGCAGTACTTC. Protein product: CASSLAGGPALTSYEQYF.

CDR3 protein: CAWSGTSGGEQFF. The CDR3 DNA is TGTGCCTGGAGCGGGACTAGCGGGGGGGAGCAGTTCTTC. J is TRBJ2-1 and V is TRBV30; 15 positions agree with TRBD2. CDR3 length equals 13 residues. The J segment lost 10 bases and the V segment lost 3 bases, leaving 1 base of the junction unmatched. Germline V CDR1 and CDR2: GTSNPN, SVGIG (reference sequence).

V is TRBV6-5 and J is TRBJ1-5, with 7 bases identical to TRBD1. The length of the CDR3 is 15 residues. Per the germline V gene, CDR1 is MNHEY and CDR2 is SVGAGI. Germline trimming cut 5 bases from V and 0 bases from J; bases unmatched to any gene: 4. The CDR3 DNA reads TGTGCCAGCAGTAGGGACAGTTATAGCAATCAGCCCCAGCATTTT. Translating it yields CASSRDSYSNQPQHF.

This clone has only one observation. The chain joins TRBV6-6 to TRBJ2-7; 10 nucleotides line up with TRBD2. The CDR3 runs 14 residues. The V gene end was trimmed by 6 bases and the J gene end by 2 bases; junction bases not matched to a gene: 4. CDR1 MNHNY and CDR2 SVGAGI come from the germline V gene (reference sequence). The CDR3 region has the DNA TGTGCCAGCAGAAATAGCGGGGGGACCTACGAGCAGTACTTC. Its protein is CASRNSGGTYEQYF.

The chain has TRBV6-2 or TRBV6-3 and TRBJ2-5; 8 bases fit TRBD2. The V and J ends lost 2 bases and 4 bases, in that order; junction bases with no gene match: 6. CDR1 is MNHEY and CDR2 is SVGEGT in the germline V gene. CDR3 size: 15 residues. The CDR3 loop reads CASSYGGLVLETQYF. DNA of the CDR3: TGTGCCAGCAGTTACGGGGGACTAGTCCTAGAGACCCAGTACTTC.

The CDR3 loop is CASSSWTGRWVYSNQPQHF. As DNA, the CDR3 is TGTGCCAGCAGCTCGTGGACAGGGAGGTGGGTCTATAGCAATCAGCCCCAGCATTTT. This rearrangement joins TRBV12-1 to TRBJ1-5; TRBD1 reflects the table's D call only, with no check against the DNA. TRBV12-1 is a known pseudogene. The CDR3 is 19 residues long.

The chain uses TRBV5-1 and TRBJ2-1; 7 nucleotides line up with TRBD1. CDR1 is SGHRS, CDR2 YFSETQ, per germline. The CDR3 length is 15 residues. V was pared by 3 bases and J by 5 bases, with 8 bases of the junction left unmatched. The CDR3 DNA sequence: TGCGCCAGCAGCTGGACGGGGCAGGGGGACAATGAGCAGTTCTTC. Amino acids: CASSWTGQGDNEQFF.

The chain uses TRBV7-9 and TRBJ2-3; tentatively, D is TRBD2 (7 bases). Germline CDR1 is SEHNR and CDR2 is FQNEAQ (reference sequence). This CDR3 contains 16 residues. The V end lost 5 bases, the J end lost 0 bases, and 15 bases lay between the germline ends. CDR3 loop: CASSALGGESTDTQYF. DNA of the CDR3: TGTGCCAGCAGCGCTTTAGGGGGGGAAAGCACAGATACGCAGTATTTT.

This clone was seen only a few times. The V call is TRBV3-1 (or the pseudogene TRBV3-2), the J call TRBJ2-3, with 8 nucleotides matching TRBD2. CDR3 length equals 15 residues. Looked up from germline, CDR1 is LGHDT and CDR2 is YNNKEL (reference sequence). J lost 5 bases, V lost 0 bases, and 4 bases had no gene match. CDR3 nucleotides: TGTGCCAGCAGCCAAGAACTCCTAGCGGGAGATACGCAGTATTTT. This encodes CASSQELLAGDTQYF.

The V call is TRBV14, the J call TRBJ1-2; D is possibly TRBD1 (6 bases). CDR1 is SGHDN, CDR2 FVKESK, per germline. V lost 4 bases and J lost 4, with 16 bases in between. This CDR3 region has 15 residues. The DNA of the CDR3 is TGTGCCAGCAGCCGTCCCGGACAGTCGCTCTATGGCTACACCTTC. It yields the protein CASSRPGQSLYGYTF.

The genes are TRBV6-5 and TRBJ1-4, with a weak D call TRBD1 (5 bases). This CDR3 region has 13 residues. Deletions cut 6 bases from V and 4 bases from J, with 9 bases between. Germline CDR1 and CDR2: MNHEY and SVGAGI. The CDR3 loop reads CASRAGVNEKLFF. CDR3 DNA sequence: TGTGCCAGCAGAGCGGGGGTTAATGAAAAACTGTTTTTT.

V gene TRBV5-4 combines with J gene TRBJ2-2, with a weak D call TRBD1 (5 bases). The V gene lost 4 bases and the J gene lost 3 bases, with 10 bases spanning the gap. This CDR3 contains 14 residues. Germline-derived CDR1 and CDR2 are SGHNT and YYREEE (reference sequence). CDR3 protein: CASSITGYTGELFF. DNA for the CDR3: TGTGCCAGCAGCATTACAGGTTACACCGGGGAGCTGTTTTTT.

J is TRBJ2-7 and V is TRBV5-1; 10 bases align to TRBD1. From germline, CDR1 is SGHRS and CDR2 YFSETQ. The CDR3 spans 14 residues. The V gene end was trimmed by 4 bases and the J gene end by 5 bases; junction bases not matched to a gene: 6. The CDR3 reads CASSAWDRGNEQYF. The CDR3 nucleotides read TGCGCCAGCAGCGCATGGGACAGGGGAAACGAGCAGTACTTC. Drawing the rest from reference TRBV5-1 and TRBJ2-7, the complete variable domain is KAGVTQTPRYLIKTRGQQVTLSCSPISGHRSVSWYQQTPGQGLQFLFEYFSETQRNKGNFPGRFSGRQFSNSRSEMNVSTLELGDSALYLCASSAWDRGNEQYFGPGTRLTVT.

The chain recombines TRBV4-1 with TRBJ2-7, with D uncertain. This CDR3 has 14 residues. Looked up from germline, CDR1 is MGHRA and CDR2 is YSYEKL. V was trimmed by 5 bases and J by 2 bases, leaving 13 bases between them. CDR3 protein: CASSFDSPTYEQYF. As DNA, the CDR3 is TGCGCCAGCAGCTTTGACTCACCGACCTACGAGCAGTACTTC.

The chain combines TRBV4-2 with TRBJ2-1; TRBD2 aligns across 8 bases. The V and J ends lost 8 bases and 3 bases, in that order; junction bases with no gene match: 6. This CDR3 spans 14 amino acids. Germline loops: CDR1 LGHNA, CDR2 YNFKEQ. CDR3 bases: TGTGCCAGCCCTCGGGGGGGGTACTACAATGAGCAGTTCTTC. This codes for CASPRGGYYNEQFF.

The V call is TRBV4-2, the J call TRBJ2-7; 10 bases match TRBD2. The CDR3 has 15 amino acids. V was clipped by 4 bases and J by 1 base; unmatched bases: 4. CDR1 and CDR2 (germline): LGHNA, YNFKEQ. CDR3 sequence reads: CASSPASGGSYEQYF. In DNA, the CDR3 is TGTGCCAGCAGCCCCGCTAGCGGGGGATCCTACGAGCAGTACTTC.

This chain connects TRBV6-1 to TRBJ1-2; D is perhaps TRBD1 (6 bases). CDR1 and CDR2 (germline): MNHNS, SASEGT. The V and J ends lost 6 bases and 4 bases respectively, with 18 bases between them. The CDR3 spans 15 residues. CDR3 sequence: CASRFTGLGIYGYTF. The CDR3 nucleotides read TGTGCCAGCAGGTTTACAGGGTTGGGAATCTATGGCTACACCTTC.

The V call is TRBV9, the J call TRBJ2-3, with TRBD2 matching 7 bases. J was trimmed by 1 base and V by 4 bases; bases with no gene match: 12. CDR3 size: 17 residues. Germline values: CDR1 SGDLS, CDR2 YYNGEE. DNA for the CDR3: TGTGCCAGCAGCACCCGCCGAGGGCTAGCGGGCACAGATACGCAGTATTTT. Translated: CASSTRRGLAGTDTQYF.

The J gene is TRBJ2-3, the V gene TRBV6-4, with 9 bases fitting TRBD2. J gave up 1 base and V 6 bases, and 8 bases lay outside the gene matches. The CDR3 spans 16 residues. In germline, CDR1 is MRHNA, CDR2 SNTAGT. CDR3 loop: CASSPLPSGGTDTQYF. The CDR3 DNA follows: TGTGCCAGCAGCCCTCTCCCTAGCGGGGGCACAGATACGCAGTATTTT.

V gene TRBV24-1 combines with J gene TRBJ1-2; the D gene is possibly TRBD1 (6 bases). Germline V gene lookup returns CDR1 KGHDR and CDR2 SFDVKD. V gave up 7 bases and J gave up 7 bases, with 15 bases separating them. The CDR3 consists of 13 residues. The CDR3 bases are TGTGCCACCAGGGCGGGGGGCCAGTCTGGCTACACCTTC. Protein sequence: CATRAGGQSGYTF.

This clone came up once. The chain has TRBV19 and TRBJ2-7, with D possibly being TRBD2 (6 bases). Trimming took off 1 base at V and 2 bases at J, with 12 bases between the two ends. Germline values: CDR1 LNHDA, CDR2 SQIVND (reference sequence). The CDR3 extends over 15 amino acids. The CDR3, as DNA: TGTGCCAGTAGTATAGTGGCGACTAGAACCTACGAGCAGTACTTC. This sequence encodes CASSIVATRTYEQYF. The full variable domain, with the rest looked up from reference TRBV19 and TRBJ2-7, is DGGITQSPKYLFRKEGQNVTLSCEQNLNHDAMYWYRQDPGQGLRLIYYSQIVNDFQKGDIAEGYSVSREKKESFPLTVTSAQKNPTAFYLCASSIVATRTYEQYFGPGTRLTVT.

The CDR3 loop is CASSEGDTRGYEKLFF. DNA of the CDR3: TGTGCCAGCAGTGAAGGGGACACCCGGGGTTATGAAAAACTGTTTTTT. The chain joins TRBV2 to TRBJ1-4; a possible D gene is TRBD1 (6 bases). The germline gives CDR1 SNHLY, CDR2 FYNNEI. V gave up 1 base and J gave up 6 bases, with 15 bases separating them. The CDR3 has 16 amino acids.

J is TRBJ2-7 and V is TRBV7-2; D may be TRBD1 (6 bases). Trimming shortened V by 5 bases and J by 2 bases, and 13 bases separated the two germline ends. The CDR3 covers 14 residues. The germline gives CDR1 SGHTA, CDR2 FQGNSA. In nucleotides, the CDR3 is TGTGCCAGCAGCGTTGACAGGCCCACCTACGAGCAGTACTTC. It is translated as CASSVDRPTYEQYF.